This T cell receptor (beta chain) was sequenced in a study of early T cells in non-severe SARS-CoV-2 infection. Study overall: Unpaired chains resulted from sequencing bulk RNA of unsorted whole blood.

TCRdb called the 5' RACE reads again in MiXCR, with one record for every CDR3 protein. The table has about 76,000 distinct CDR3 sequences, around 11% seen once. Per germline, CDR1 SGHRS and CDR2 YFSETQ. The CDR3 is made up of 14 amino acids. Trimming took off 2 bases at V and 6 bases at J, with 15 bases between the two ends. In this sample, this clonotype turned up many times. The genes are TRBV5-1 and TRBJ2-7, with D possibly matching TRBD1 (5 bases). The sequence came from an adult who was a healthcare worker with PCR-confirmed SARS-CoV-2 infection or an uninfected control (not recorded which). Material for sequencing was whole blood. The CDR3 region is CASSLLVGQGEQYF. The CDR3 DNA follows: TGCGCCAGCAGCTTATTGGTAGGTCAGGGCGAGCAGTACTTC.